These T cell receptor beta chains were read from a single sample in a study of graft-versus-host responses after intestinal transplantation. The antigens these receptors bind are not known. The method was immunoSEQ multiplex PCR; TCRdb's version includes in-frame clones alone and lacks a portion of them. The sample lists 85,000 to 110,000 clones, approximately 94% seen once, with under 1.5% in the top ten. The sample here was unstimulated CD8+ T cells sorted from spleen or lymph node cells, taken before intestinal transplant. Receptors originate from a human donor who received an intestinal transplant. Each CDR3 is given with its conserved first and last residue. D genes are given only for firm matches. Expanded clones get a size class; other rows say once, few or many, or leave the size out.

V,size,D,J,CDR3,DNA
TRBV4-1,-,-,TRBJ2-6,CASSGRSGANVLTF,TGCGCCAGCAGTGGCCGTTCTGGGGCCAACGTCCTGACTTTC
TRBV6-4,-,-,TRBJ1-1,CASRRDGMNTEAFF,TGTGCCAGCAGGCGGGACGGCATGAACACTGAAGCTTTCTTT
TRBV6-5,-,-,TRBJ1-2,CASSYGGSGYGYTF,TGTGCCAGCAGTTACGGGGGCTCAGGCTATGGCTACACCTTC
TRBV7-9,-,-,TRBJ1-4,CASSLYEGTHNEKLFF,TGTGCCAGCAGCTTGTACGAGGGGACTCATAATGAAAAACTGTTTTTT
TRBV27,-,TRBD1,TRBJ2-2,CASSGFFGTGDTGELFF,TGTGCCAGCAGCGGATTCTTCGGGACAGGGGACACCGGGGAGCTGTTTTTT
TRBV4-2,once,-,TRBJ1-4,CASSQDQEKLFF,TGTGCCAGCAGCCAAGACCAGGAAAAACTGTTTTTT
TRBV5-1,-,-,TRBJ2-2,CASSFTGELFF,TGCGCCAGCAGTTTCACCGGGGAGCTGTTTTTT
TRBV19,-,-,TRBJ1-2,CASSTGGDYTF,TGTGCCAGTAGTACCGGAGGGGACTACACCTTC
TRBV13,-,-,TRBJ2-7,CASSLGGYEQYF,TGTGCCAGCAGCTTAGGAGGCTACGAGCAGTACTTC
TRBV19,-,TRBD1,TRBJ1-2,CASSNPGQAGYGYTF,TGTGCCAGTAGTAACCCTGGACAGGCGGGCTATGGCTACACCTTC
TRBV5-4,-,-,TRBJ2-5,CASSFVPDSAGPQETQYF,TGTGCCAGCAGCTTCGTCCCCGATTCTGCAGGCCCTCAAGAGACCCAGTACTTC
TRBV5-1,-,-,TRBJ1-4,CASSPWGASGEKLFF,TGCGCCAGCAGCCCATGGGGGGCCTCGGGTGAAAAACTGTTTTTT
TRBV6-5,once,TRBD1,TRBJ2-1,CASSSPPGQGREQFF,TGTGCCAGCAGTTCCCCTCCGGGACAGGGTAGGGAGCAGTTCTTC
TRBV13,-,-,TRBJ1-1,CASSLGLEGGTEAFF,TGTGCCAGCAGCTTAGGCCTGGAGGGGGGCACTGAAGCTTTCTTT
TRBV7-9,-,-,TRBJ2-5,CASSPDLQETQYF,TGTGCCAGCAGCCCGGACCTCCAAGAGACCCAGTACTTC
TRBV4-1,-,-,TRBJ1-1,CASSQGHRLRDTEAFF,TGCGCCAGCAGCCAAGGTCACAGGTTACGGGACACTGAAGCTTTCTTT
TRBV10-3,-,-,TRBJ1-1,CAISDPQGHMNTEAFF,TGTGCCATCAGTGACCCTCAAGGGCACATGAACACTGAAGCTTTCTTT
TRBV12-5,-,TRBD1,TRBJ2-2,CASGPRDREATGELFF,TGTGCTAGTGGTCCACGGGACAGGGAGGCCACCGGGGAGCTGTTTTTT
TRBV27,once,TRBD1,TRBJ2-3,CASRRRGRGTDTQYF,TGTGCCAGCCGGAGAAGGGGGCGGGGCACAGATACGCAGTATTTT
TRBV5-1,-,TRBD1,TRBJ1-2,CASRGDDRDGYTF,TGCGCCAGCAGGGGTGACGACAGGGATGGCTACACCTTC
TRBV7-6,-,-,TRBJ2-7,CASSLDNPPGEQYF,TGTGCCAGCAGCTTAGATAACCCTCCGGGCGAGCAGTACTTC
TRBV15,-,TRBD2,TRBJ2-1,CATSRDIRYGGDYNEQFF,TGTGCCACCAGCAGAGATATACGTTACGGGGGGGACTACAATGAGCAGTTCTTC
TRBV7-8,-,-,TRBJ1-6,CASSLGAGVDHNSPLHF,TGTGCCAGCAGCTTAGGGGCCGGGGTGGACCATAATTCACCCCTCCACTTT
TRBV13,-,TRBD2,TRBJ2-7,CASSLTPSGEPPYEQYF,TGTGCCAGCAGCTTAACCCCTAGCGGGGAGCCTCCCTACGAGCAGTACTTC
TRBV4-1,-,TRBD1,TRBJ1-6,CASSQEQGSPPLHF,TGCGCCAGCAGCCAAGAACAGGGGAGTCCACCCCTCCACTTT
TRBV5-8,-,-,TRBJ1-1,CASSLAGTGGTEAFF,TGTGCCAGCAGCTTGGCCGGGACCGGCGGCACTGAAGCTTTCTTT
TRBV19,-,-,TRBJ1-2,CASRTFSHYGYTF,TGTGCCAGTAGGACCTTTTCTCACTATGGCTACACCTTC
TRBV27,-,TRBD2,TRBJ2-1,CASSPLGGGGFNEQFF,TGTGCCAGCAGTCCGCTGGGCGGGGGAGGGTTCAATGAGCAGTTCTTC
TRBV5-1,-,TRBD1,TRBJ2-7,CASSLGTGGFEQYF,TGCGCCAGCAGCTTGGGGACAGGGGGCTTCGAGCAGTACTTC
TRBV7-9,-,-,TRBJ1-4,CASSRKVGADEKLFF,TGTGCCAGCAGTCGTAAAGTCGGGGCTGATGAAAAACTGTTTTTT
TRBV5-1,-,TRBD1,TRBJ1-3,CASSLRTGRGNTIYF,TGCGCCAGCAGCTTGAGGACAGGTCGTGGAAACACCATATATTTT
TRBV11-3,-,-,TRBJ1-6,CASSKTGNSPLHF,TGTGCCAGCAGCAAGACAGGAAACTCACCCCTCCACTTT
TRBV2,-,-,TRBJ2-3,CASSESSPALLNTQYF,TGTGCCAGCAGTGAGTCCTCCCCGGCCTTGTTGAATACGCAGTATTTT
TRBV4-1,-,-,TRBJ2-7,CASSQGGGGVNEQYF,TGCGCCAGCAGCCAAGGGGGCGGAGGGGTCAACGAGCAGTACTTC
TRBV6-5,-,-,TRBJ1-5,CASSYRGGDQPQHF,TGTGCCAGCAGTTACAGGGGAGGAGATCAGCCCCAGCATTTT
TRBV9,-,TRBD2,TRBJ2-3,CASSLSGSGGATDTQYF,TGTGCCAGCAGCCTTAGTGGGAGCGGGGGGGCCACAGATACGCAGTATTTT
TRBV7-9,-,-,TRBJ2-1,CASSYSGTQFF,TGTGCCAGCAGCTACTCTGGGACGCAGTTCTTC
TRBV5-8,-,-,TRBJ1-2,CASSLSGVLDGYTF,TGTGCCAGCAGCTTGTCTGGGGTTTTGGATGGCTACACCTTC
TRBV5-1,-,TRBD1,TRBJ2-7,CASSKGTGGNYEQYF,TGCGCCAGCAGCAAGGGAACAGGGGGGAACTACGAGCAGTACTTC
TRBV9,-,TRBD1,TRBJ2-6,CASSVVPTGPGANVLTF,TGTGCCAGCAGCGTAGTTCCGACAGGGCCTGGGGCCAACGTCCTGACTTTC